The 28 T cell receptor beta chains below come from one sample, sequenced in a study of early T cells in non-severe SARS-CoV-2 infection. From the 5' RACE reads, TCRdb called clonotypes with MiXCR, one entry per CDR3 protein. The sample shows 71,000 or so distinct CDR3 sequences, roughly 15% of them seen only once. Sequences were obtained from whole blood. These receptors came from an adult who was a healthcare worker with PCR-confirmed SARS-CoV-2 infection or an uninfected control (not recorded which).

This clonotype has just a few counts. The chain has TRBV3-1 and TRBJ2-3, with D perhaps matching TRBD1 or TRBD2 (5 bases each). This CDR3 contains 15 residues. Germline V gene lookup returns CDR1 LGHDT and CDR2 YNNKEL (reference sequence). The CDR3 nucleotides read TGTGCGTCGAGCCGGGGCGTGACTAGCACAGATACGCAGTATTTT. Translation: CASSRGVTSTDTQYF.

This chain joins TRBV3-1 and TRBJ2-5; D is unresolved. Germline V gives CDR1 LGHDT, CDR2 YNNKEL (reference sequence). Trimming took 0 bases from V and 2 from J, leaving 7 bases between them. This CDR3 contains 14 residues. The CDR3 DNA follows: TGTGCCAGCAGCCAAGATACCTCACAAGAGACCCAGTACTTC. Translated: CASSQDTSQETQYF.

A few counts support this clonotype. The chain combines TRBV7-2 with TRBJ2-4, with D perhaps being TRBD1 or TRBD2 (5 bases each). The CDR3 has 15 amino acids. Germline-derived CDR1 and CDR2 are SGHTA and FQGNSA. Between the trimmed V and J ends, which lost 2 bases and 1 base, there was a span of 9 bases. Here the CDR3 DNA reads TGTGCCAGCAGCTTATCTTGGGGGGCCAAAAACATTCAGTACTTC. Translating it yields CASSLSWGAKNIQYF.

The genes are TRBV5-1 and TRBJ2-3; D gene ambiguous. The ends were cut back, 0 bases at V and 2 bases at J, with 7 bases in the middle. The CDR3 runs to 14 residues. Germline lookup yields CDR1 SGHRS and CDR2 YFSETQ. The CDR3, as DNA: TGCGCCAGCAGCTTGGGCCACCCCACAGATACGCAGTATTTT. The encoded protein is CASSLGHPTDTQYF.

This clonotype was observed many times. The chain joins TRBV6-1 to TRBJ2-3, with TRBD2 matching 11 bases. V was pared by 2 bases and J by 1 base, with 2 bases of the junction left unmatched. CDR1 and CDR2 (germline): MNHNS, SASEGT. The CDR3 covers 16 residues. DNA of the CDR3: TGTGCCAGCAGTGAAATACTAGCGGGGGGCACAGATACGCAGTATTTT. Translation: CASSEILAGGTDTQYF.

This clonotype was seen repeatedly, ten times or more. The chain employs TRBV19 and TRBJ1-2, with D maybe TRBD1 (6 bases). Germline V CDR1 and CDR2: LNHDA, SQIVND (reference sequence). V was cut by 3 bases and J by 5 bases, with 13 bases left in between. The CDR3 spans 14 residues. The CDR3 DNA follows: TGTGCCAGTAGTATTGGGGGGCGTCGATATGGCTACACCTTC. Translation gives CASSIGGRRYGYTF.

This clonotype appeared a few times. The CDR3 nucleotides are TGTGCCAGCAGCTTAAGCGGGGGGGCCAGGAATGAGCAGTTCTTC. It specifies CASSLSGGARNEQFF. V and J are TRBV7-2 and TRBJ2-1; TRBD2 matches at 10 bases. This CDR3 contains 15 residues. The J segment lost 7 bases and the V segment lost 2 bases, leaving 5 bases of the junction unmatched. CDR1 and CDR2 (germline): SGHTA, FQGNSA.

The J gene is TRBJ1-4, the V gene TRBV9, with no clear D. Per the germline V gene, CDR1 is SGDLS and CDR2 is YYNGEE. V lost 0 bases and J lost 7, with 13 bases in between. The CDR3 has 15 amino acids. CDR3 residues: CASSVDGGKGEKLFF. The CDR3 DNA sequence: TGTGCCAGCAGCGTAGACGGAGGGAAGGGTGAAAAACTGTTTTTT.

This clonotype came up once. The chain combines TRBV29-1 with TRBJ2-5; D is undetermined. There are 13 residues in the CDR3. Per germline, CDR1 SQVTM and CDR2 ANQGSEA. V was trimmed by 5 bases and J by 2 bases, leaving 12 bases between them. The CDR3 reads CSVSAHLQETQYF. CDR3 sequence (DNA): TGCAGCGTTTCTGCACACTTACAAGAGACCCAGTACTTC.

The chain recombines TRBV10-3 with TRBJ2-1, with 8 bases matching TRBD1. Germline V CDR1 and CDR2: ENHRY, SYGVKD. V lost 10 bases and J lost 5; bases outside the gene matches: 7. There are 13 residues in the CDR3. The CDR3 loop reads CATMGQVDNEQFF. The CDR3 nucleotides read TGTGCCACCATGGGACAGGTCGACAATGAGCAGTTCTTC.

In its sample, this clonotype was seen a few times. The chain links TRBV4-1 to TRBJ1-5; D remains unclear. The CDR3 consists of 14 residues. Germline assignment: CDR1 MGHRA and CDR2 YSYEKL. V lost 6 bases and J lost 0, with 9 bases in between. CDR3 bases: TGCGCCAGCAGTCGGACTGATAGCAATCAGCCCCAGCATTTT. This sequence encodes CASSRTDSNQPQHF.

This clonotype has ten or more counts. The chain has TRBV20-1 and TRBJ2-7; possibly TRBD1 for D (5 bases). V was clipped by 0 bases and J by 3 bases, with 15 bases between them. The CDR3 consists of 15 residues. Germline V gene data show CDR1 as DFQATT and CDR2 as SNEGSKA (reference sequence). This chain's CDR3 is CSAREAGKGNYEQYF. In nucleotides, the CDR3 is TGCAGTGCTAGAGAGGCAGGGAAGGGGAACTACGAGCAGTACTTC.

This clonotype was found many times. This sequence joins TRBV29-1 and TRBJ1-1; D is perhaps TRBD1 (6 bases). Trimming took off 6 bases at V and 4 bases at J, with 15 bases between the two ends. Germline V gene sequence: CDR1 SQVTM, CDR2 ANQGSEA. CDR3 length: 13 residues. The CDR3 DNA reads as TGCAGCGTGAACAGGGTAAGAGGCACTGAAGCTTTCTTT. Its protein is CSVNRVRGTEAFF.

The table lists this clonotype with many counts. The V gene is TRBV6-1, the J gene TRBJ1-1, with 7 bases identical to TRBD1. The J segment lost 1 base and the V segment lost 4 bases, leaving 6 bases of the junction unmatched. CDR3 size: 15 residues. Looked up from germline, CDR1 is MNHNS and CDR2 is SASEGT. CDR3 DNA sequence: TGTGCCAGCAGTGGGGGCAGGGGGGAGAACACTGAAGCTTTCTTT. It yields the protein CASSGGRGENTEAFF.

This clonotype appeared a few times. The chain links TRBV7-2 to TRBJ2-2, with TRBD1 matching 8 bases. Losses at the gene ends were 1 base for V and 3 bases for J; bases not matched to a gene: 16. There are 20 residues in the CDR3. In germline, CDR1 is SGHTA, CDR2 FQGNSA. CDR3 in DNA: TGTGCCAGCAGCTTAGGCCTCCTCGGGCTAGGACAGGGTCACACCGGGGAGCTGTTTTTT. The encoded protein is CASSLGLLGLGQGHTGELFF.

In the case of this clonotype: The conserved closing phenylalanine or tryptophan is absent in this CDR3, likely reflecting a read error. This chain connects TRBV5-5 to TRBJ2-5; 15 positions agree with TRBD2. The V and J ends lost 4 bases and 2 bases, in that order; junction bases with no gene match: 12. Germline V lookup: CDR1 SGHKS, CDR2 YYEKEE (reference sequence). The CDR3 totals 19 residues. The CDR3 DNA reads as TGTGCCAGCAGCACCGGACTAGCGGGGGGGACTATCCCACAAGAGACCCAGTACTCC. Protein: CASSTGLAGGTIPQETQYS.

The chain links TRBV14 to TRBJ1-4; 8 bases are a match to TRBD1. CDR3 length equals 15 residues. Germline CDR1 is SGHDN and CDR2 is FVKESK. The J segment lost 8 bases and the V segment lost 0 bases, leaving 5 bases of the junction unmatched. CDR3 amino acids: CASSQENRGKEKLFF. Written as DNA, the CDR3 is TGTGCCAGCAGCCAAGAGAACAGGGGGAAAGAAAAACTGTTTTTT.

CDR3: CASSLDLGGPQHF. The DNA of the CDR3 is TGTGCCAGCAGCTTAGATCTGGGGGGGCCCCAGCATTTT. This chain links TRBV11-2 with TRBJ1-5, with D possibly TRBD1 on 5 matching bases. This CDR3 is 13 amino acids long. Trimming pared 0 bases from V and 9 bases from J, leaving 9 bases between. Germline loops: CDR1 SGHAT, CDR2 FQNNGV. The full variable domain, in which reference TRBV11-2 and TRBJ1-5 provide the parts outside the CDR3, is EAGVAQSPRYKIIEKRQSVAFWCNPISGHATLYWYQQILGQGPKLLIQFQNNGVVDDSQLPKDRFSAERLKGVDSTLKIQPAKLEDSAVYLCASSLDLGGPQHFGDGTRLSIL.

J is TRBJ1-1 and V is TRBV20-1; D is undetermined. From germline, CDR1 is DFQATT and CDR2 SNEGSKA (reference sequence). The CDR3 runs 13 residues. Trimming took 4 bases from V and 0 from J, leaving 9 bases between them. Written as DNA, the CDR3 is TGCAGTGCTACCGGCAAGGTGAACACTGAAGCTTTCTTT. It yields the protein CSATGKVNTEAFF.

This clonotype was counted ten times or more. CDR3 nucleotide sequence: TGTGCCAGCAGTTTAAGGGAGGTACACGTCTACGAGCAGTACTTC. This codes for CASSLREVHVYEQYF. J is TRBJ2-7 and V is TRBV12-3 or TRBV12-4, with a tentative D call TRBD2 (6 bases). Trimming left V 2 bases short and J 3 bases short, with 14 bases between. The CDR3 has 15 residues.

The CDR3 sequence: CASRVGQSYEQYF. DNA of the CDR3: TGTGCCAGCAGGGTGGGACAGTCCTACGAGCAGTACTTC. The chain joins TRBV6-5 to TRBJ2-7; 7 nucleotides align to TRBD1. Trimming removed 6 bases from V and 1 base from J; junction bases left unmatched: 3. The CDR3 is 13 residues long. Germline V lookup: CDR1 MNHEY, CDR2 SVGAGI.

This clonotype was observed a handful of times. CDR3 DNA sequence: TGTGCCAGCACAGAGATTGATAATTCACCCCTCCACTTT. It encodes CASTEIDNSPLHF. The chain is built from TRBV2 and TRBJ1-6; D gene ambiguous. V lost 7 bases, J lost 5 bases, and 9 bases lay in between. Germline V gene lookup returns CDR1 SNHLY and CDR2 FYNNEI. This CDR3 has 13 residues.

The chain recombines TRBV7-3 with TRBJ2-2, with D uncertain. V lost 7 bases and J lost 5, with 11 bases in between. Germline V gives CDR1 SGHTA, CDR2 FQGTGA. This CDR3 spans 13 amino acids. The CDR3 nucleotides read TGTGCCAGCAAGCCGGGCATAACCGGGGAGCTGTTTTTT. Translated: CASKPGITGELFF.

This clonotype was seen a few times. The chain carries TRBV6-2 or TRBV6-3 and TRBJ1-5; TRBD1 matches 8 bases. V lost 5 bases, J lost 3 bases, and 9 bases stayed unmatched. Per germline, CDR1 MNHEY and CDR2 SVGEGT. The CDR3 is made up of 16 amino acids. The CDR3 reads CASSLPQGAINQPQHF. CDR3 nucleotide sequence: TGTGCCAGCAGTCTTCCCCAGGGGGCAATCAATCAGCCCCAGCATTTT.

This chain uses TRBV10-2 with TRBJ2-2, with a weak D call TRBD1 (6 bases). Germline V gene data show CDR1 as WSHSY and CDR2 as SAAADI. The CDR3 has 13 amino acids. V lost 7 bases and J 7 bases, leaving 13 bases between the germline ends. This chain's CDR3 is CASMTGDYGELFF. The CDR3 DNA sequence: TGCGCCAGCATGACAGGCGATTACGGGGAGCTGTTTTTT.

In the case of this clonotype: Being one base from a much bigger clone, this may be a read error. J is TRBJ2-3 and V is TRBV12-3 or TRBV12-4, with D possibly TRBD1 on 6 matching bases. V gave up 4 bases and J gave up 1 base, with 12 bases separating them. The CDR3 consists of 15 residues. This chain's CDR3 is CASSSPDRRTDTQYF. The CDR3 nucleotides are TGTGCCAGCAGTTCTCCAGACAGGCGCACAGATACGCAGTATTTT.

This clonotype was counted ten times or more. The chain recombines TRBV5-1 with TRBJ2-3, with 10 bases aligning to TRBD2. Germline V CDR1 and CDR2: SGHRS, YFSETQ. This CDR3 is built from 15 residues. The V gene end was trimmed by 4 bases and the J gene end by 1 base; junction bases not matched to a gene: 3. The CDR3 region is CASSQGLAGTDTQYF. The CDR3, as DNA: TGCGCCAGCAGCCAAGGACTAGCGGGCACAGATACGCAGTATTTT.

This clonotype was counted a few times. The chain has TRBV7-9 and TRBJ1-2; the D is unclear. The CDR3 is 13 amino acids. V shed 4 bases and J shed 1 base, with 7 bases lying between them. Germline CDR1 SEHNR, CDR2 FQNEAQ (reference sequence). This chain's CDR3 is CASSSDVNYGYTF. The CDR3 bases are TGTGCCAGCAGCTCGGACGTTAACTATGGCTACACCTTC.